This is a list of T cell receptor beta chains from one sample in a study of blood T cell repertoires in COVID-19. Using immunoSEQ multiplex PCR, the repertoire was profiled, and TCRdb retains in-frame clones only, with some absent. The sample contains 250,000 to 300,000 clones, 80% to 90% of which appear only once. The sample was peripheral blood. These receptors were taken from a man between 60 and 70 years old with acute or convalescent COVID-19. The CDR3 runs from the conserved cysteine through the conserved F or W. D genes are given only for firm matches. Clone size appears in some rows only: once, few, many, or a class for an expanded clone.

clone size | J gene | V gene | D gene | CDR3 DNA | CDR3 protein
NA | TRBJ2-1 | TRBV5-4 | TRBD2 | TGTGCCAGCAGCTTGGCTCTAGCGGGCAATGAGCAGTTCTTC | CASSLALAGNEQFF
once | TRBJ1-5 | TRBV19 | TRBD1 | TGTGCCAGTAGTCCCGGGACAGGGCTCCCATCAGCCCAGCATTTT | CASSPGTGLPSAQHF
NA | TRBJ1-2 | TRBV10-2 | NA | TGCGCCAGCAGTGGCACGACATACTATGGCTACACCTTC | CASSGTTYYGYTF
NA | TRBJ2-3 | TRBV6-5 | TRBD1 | TGTGCCAGCAATTCAGGGGGCTCGGGCACAGATACGCAGTATTTT | CASNSGGSGTDTQYF
NA | TRBJ1-2 | TRBV7-8 | NA | TGTGCCAGCAGCTTTTCAGGGGCATATGGCTACACCTTC | CASSFSGAYGYTF
once | TRBJ2-5 | TRBV28 | TRBD2 | TGTGCCAGCAGTATCCCGAGGGTTAGCGGGAGAAGGGAGACCCAGTACTTC | CASSIPRVSGRRETQYF
NA | TRBJ2-5 | TRBV27 | TRBD2 | TGTGCCAGCAGCCAACGCCGGGGGGGCGGGGAGACCCAGTACTTC | CASSQRRGGGETQYF
NA | TRBJ2-1 | TRBV11-3 | NA | TGTGCCAGCAGCCCTACAGGTTACAATGAGCAGTTCTTC | CASSPTGYNEQFF
NA | TRBJ2-7 | TRBV28 | TRBD1 | TGTGCCAGCCTCGACAGGGGGCCCTACGAGCAGTACTTC | CASLDRGPYEQYF
NA | TRBJ1-6 | TRBV18 | NA | TGTGCCAGCTCCAGCGGGGAAGACTCCTATAATTCACCCCTCCACTTT | CASSSGEDSYNSPLHF